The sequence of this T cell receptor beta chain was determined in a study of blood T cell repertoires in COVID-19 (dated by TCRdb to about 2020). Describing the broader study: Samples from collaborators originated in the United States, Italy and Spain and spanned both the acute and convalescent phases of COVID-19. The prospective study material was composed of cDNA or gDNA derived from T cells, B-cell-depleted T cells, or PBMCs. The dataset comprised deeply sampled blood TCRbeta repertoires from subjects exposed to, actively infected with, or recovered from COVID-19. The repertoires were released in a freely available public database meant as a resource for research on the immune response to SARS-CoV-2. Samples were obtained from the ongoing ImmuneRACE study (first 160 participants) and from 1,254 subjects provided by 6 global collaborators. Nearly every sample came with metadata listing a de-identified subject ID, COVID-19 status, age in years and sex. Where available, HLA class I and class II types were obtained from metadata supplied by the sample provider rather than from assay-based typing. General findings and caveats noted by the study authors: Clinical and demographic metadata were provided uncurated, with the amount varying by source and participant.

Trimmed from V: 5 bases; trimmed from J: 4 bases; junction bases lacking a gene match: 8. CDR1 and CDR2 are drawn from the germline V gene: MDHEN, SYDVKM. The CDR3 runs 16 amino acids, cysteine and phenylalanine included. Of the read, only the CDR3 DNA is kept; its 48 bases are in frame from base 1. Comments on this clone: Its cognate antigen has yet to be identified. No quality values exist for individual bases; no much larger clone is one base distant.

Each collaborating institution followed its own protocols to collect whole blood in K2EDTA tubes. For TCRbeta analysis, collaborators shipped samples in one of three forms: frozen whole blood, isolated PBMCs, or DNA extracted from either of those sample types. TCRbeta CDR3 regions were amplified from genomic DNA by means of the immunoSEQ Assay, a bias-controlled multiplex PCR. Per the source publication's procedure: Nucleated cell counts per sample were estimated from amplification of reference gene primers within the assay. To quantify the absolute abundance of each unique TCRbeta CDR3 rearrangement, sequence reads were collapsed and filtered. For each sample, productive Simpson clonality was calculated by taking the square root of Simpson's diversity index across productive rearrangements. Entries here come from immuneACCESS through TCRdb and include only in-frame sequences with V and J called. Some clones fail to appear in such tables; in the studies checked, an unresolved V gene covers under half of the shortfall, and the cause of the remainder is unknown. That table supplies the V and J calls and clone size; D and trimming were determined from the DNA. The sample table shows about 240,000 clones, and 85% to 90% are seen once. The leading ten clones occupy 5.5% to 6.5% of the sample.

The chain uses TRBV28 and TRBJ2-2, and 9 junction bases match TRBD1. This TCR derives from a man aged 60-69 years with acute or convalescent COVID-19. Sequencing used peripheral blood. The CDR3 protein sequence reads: CASSPRDRVGTGELFF. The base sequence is TGTGCCAGCAGTCCACGGGACAGGGTCGGCACCGGGGAGCTGTTTTTT.